This record covers a single T cell receptor beta chain. The specificity of this receptor is unknown. No quality values exist for individual bases; no much larger clone is one base distant. The data stem from a study of shared clonotypes between healthy human individuals (dated by TCRdb to the early 2020s). Background for the entire study: A couple of women and a few men aged 18 to 49 years were included in the cohort. To estimate repertoire size and how much clonotypes are shared between individuals, the study performed deep sequencing of blood TCR repertoires from about 5 healthy adults. Different laboratories and diverse techniques were used to prepare libraries and sequence TCR repertoires, to increase sequencing depth and limit assay-specific biases. Between about 0.94 and 10 billion PBMCs per donor were obtained by leukapheresis. For each donor, CD4 naive and CD4 memory were each run on three plates, CD8 naive on two plates, and CD8 memory on one plate.

The donors were healthy, HIV-negative adults with no recently reported acute infections or vaccinations. Only Caucasian adults living in Nashville, Tennessee, USA were represented among the donors. CD4+ T cells were enriched by magnetic negative selection, after which naive cells were positively selected on CD45RA and the negative fraction was taken as the memory subset. After blood collection by leukapheresis, PBMCs were isolated using Ficoll-Histopaque density gradient centrifugation and then cryopreserved in the vapor phase of liquid nitrogen. Analytical flow cytometry was used to check the purity and quantity of every magnetically sorted T cell population. Each sorted fraction had its genomic DNA isolated and then quantified by UV absorbance on a Nanodrop 2000c. Overall results and qualifications from the work: The genetic and exposure-history diversity represented was limited by the small number of donors. Incomplete sequencing was indicated by rarefaction of sorted-subset datasets, despite the large sequencing depth. Across a handful of donors, about 5.2% of naive CD4, roughly 3.5% of naive CD8, under 2.5% of memory CD4, and around 0.4% of memory CD8 clonotypes were shared. Larger estimated clonotype richness was generally found for naive subsets than for memory subsets. Compared with non-shared clonotypes, the clonotypes found in all four sorted-subset donors had higher generation probabilities. Sampling was restricted to blood, and TCR repertoires in tissue are likely to differ from TCR repertoires in blood. Pairwise subsampling led to the expectation that sequencing depth would affect the degree of clonotype sharing among donors.

Using the deep immunoSEQ assay, multiplex PCR amplified TCR CDR3 regions from genomic DNA. Extracted genomic DNA from each cell subset was spread evenly across all wells of several immunoSEQ 96-well plates, with each plate serving as a replicate. For sorted subsets, 200 to 250 ng genomic DNA, equal to 30,000 to 35,000 T cell genomes, was loaded into each replicate PCR. Purified libraries were quantified with a Qubit 3.0 fluorometer, sized on a Bioanalyzer 2100, and re-quantified with the KAPA Library Quantification kit. Every immunoSEQ 96-well plate was sequenced on a separate single-read 150-cycle Illumina NextSeq 550 flow cell. From the authors' description of their analysis: Because the immunoSEQ output held only junctional sequences and lacked quality scores, the filtering could not match the filtering applied to full-length reads. Sequences were annotated with PyIR, a Python wrapper for IgBLAST v1.9, and V/J genes and CDR3 were assigned using IMGT germline references. Reads with weak V/J assignments (E-value above 1e-6), missing CDR3, stop codons, out-of-frame junctions, or ambiguous translated residues were removed. V3J clonotypes were defined as sequences sharing the same inferred V gene, J gene, and CDR3 amino acid sequence. The percentage overlap between two repertoires was calculated by dividing the number of shared unique clonotypes by the size of the smaller repertoire. Richness of each repertoire was evaluated using RTK rarefaction, the Chao1 estimator, and Recon v2.1 estimates of unobserved clonotypes. For all TCRbeta clonotypes obtained by the gDNA method from a few donors, generation probabilities were computed with OLGA. Imported from immuneACCESS, the table was reduced by TCRdb to in-frame sequences with V and J called. These copies leave out some clones; in studies compared against another copy, an unresolved V gene accounts for under half, and the cause of the remainder is not known. V and J calls and clone size follow that table, whereas D and trimming were derived from the DNA. This sample is represented by 1.5 million to 1.9 million clones; roughly 98% of them were singletons. The top ten clonotypes cover about 0.45% of the sample.

CDR1 and CDR2 are drawn from the germline V gene (reference sequence): MNHEY, SMNVEV. Between the V and J ends, shortened by 6 bases and 7 bases respectively, the junction contains 10 bases. The CDR3 contains 12 residues, cysteine and phenylalanine counted. This entry keeps only the CDR3 DNA: 36 bases, framed from base 1. The rearranged chain carries TRBV27 and TRBJ2-1; the D region possibly corresponds to TRBD2 (5 bases align). This TCR was sampled from a man between 25 and 39 years old in good health. Source material: naive CD4+ T cells sorted from blood. Explained via the paper, the cell subset or site label denotes: CD45RA+ positively selected. The CDR3 protein: CASRGPGNEQFF. Here is the DNA: TGTGCCAGCAGGGGTCCGGGGAATGAGCAGTTCTTC.